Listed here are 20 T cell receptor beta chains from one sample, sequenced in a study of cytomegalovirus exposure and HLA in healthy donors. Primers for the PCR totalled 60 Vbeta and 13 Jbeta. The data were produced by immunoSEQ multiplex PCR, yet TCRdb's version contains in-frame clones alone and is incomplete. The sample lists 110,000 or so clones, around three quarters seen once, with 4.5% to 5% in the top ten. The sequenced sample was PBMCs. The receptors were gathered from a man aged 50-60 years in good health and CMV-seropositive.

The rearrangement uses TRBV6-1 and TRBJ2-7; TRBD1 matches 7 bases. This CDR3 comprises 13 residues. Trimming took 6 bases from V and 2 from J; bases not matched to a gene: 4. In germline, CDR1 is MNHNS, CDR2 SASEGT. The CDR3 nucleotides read TGTGCCAGCAGCCGGGACAGTACCTACGAGCAGTACTTC. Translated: CASSRDSTYEQYF.

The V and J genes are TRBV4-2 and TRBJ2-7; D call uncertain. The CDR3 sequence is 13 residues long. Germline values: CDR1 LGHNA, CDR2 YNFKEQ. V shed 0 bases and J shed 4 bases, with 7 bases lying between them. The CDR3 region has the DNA TGTGCCAGCAGCCAAGATACAGCTTACGAGCAGTACTTC. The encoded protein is CASSQDTAYEQYF.

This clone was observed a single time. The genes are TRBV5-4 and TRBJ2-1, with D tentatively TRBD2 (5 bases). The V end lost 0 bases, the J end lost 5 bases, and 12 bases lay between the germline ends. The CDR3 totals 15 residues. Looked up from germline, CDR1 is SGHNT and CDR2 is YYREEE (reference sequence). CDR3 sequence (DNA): TGTGCCAGCAGCTTGGCGGCCGGGATGAACAATGAGCAGTTCTTC. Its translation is CASSLAAGMNNEQFF. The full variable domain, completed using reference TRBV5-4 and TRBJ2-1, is ETGVTQSPTHLIKTRGQQVTLRCSSQSGHNTVSWYQQALGQGPQFIFQYYREEENGRGNFPPRFSGLQFPNYSSELNVNALELDDSALYLCASSLAAGMNNEQFFGPGTRLTVL.

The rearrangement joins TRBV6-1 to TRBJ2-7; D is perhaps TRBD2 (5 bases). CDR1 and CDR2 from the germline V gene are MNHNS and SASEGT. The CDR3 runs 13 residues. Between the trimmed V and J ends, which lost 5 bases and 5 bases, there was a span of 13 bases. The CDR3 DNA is TGTGCCAGCAGTCCAGGCGGGTCGGACGAGCAGTACTTC. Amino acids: CASSPGGSDEQYF.

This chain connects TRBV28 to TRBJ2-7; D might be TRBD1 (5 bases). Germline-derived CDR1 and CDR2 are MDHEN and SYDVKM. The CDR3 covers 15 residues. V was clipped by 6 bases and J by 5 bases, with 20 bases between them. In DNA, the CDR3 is TGTGCCAGCAGCCCCCCGGACACCAGCCTCCACGAGCAGTACTTC. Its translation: CASSPPDTSLHEQYF.

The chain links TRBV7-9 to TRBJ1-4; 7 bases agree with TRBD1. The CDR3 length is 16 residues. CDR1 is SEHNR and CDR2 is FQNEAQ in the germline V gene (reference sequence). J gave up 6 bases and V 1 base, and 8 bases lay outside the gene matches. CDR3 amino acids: CASSLERGTVYEKLFF. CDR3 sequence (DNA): TGTGCCAGCAGCTTAGAGCGCGGGACAGTTTATGAAAAACTGTTTTTT.

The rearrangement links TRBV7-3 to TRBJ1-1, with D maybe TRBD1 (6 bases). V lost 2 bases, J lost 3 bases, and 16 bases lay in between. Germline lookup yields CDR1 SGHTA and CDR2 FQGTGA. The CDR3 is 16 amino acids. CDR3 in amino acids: CASSLSQPGEYTEAFF. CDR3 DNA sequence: TGTGCCAGCAGCTTATCTCAACCAGGGGAATACACTGAAGCTTTCTTT. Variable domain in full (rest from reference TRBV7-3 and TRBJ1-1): GAGVSQTPSNKVTEKGKYVELRCDPISGHTALYWYRQSLGQGPEFLIYFQGTGAADDSGLPNDRFFAVRPEGSVSTLKIQRTERGDSAVYLCASSLSQPGEYTEAFFGQGTRLTVV.

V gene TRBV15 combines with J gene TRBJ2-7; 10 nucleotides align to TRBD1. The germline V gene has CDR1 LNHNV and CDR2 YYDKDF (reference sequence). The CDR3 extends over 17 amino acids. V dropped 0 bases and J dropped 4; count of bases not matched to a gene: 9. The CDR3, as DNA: TGTGCCACCAGCAGAGACCCGCGGACAGGGGGAGGGTACGAGCAGTACTTC. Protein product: CATSRDPRTGGGYEQYF.

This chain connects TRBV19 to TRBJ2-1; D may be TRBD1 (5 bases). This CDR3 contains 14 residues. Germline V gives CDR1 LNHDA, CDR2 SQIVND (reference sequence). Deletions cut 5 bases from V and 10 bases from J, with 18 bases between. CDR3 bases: TGTGCCAGTAGTCCCCCTGTGGGGCGGCGAGAGCAGTTCTTC. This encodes CASSPPVGRREQFF.

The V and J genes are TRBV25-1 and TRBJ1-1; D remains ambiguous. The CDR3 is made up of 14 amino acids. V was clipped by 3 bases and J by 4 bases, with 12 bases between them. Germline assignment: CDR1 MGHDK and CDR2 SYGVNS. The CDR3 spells CASSDWGDATEAFF. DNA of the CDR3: TGTGCCAGCAGTGATTGGGGAGACGCCACTGAAGCTTTCTTT.

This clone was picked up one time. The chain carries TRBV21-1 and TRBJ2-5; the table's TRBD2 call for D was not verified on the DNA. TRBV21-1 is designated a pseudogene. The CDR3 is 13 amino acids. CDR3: CARGAGGKETQYF. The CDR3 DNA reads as TGTGCCCGCGGGGCCGGGGGAAAAGAGACCCAGTACTTC.

CDR3 loop: CASSLNRVTSEAFF. The CDR3 nucleotides are TGTGCCAGCAGCTTAAACAGGGTAACCTCTGAAGCTTTCTTT. The rearrangement links TRBV7-2 to TRBJ1-1; D is possibly TRBD1 (6 bases). V lost 2 bases to trimming and J lost 6 bases, with 13 bases between them. Per the germline V gene, CDR1 is SGHTA and CDR2 is FQGNSA. The CDR3 has 14 residues.

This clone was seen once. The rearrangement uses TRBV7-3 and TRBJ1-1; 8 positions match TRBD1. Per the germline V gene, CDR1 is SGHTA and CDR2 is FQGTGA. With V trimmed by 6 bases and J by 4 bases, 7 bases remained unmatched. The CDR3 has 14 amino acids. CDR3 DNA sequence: TGTGCCAGCAGTTCTCACGGACAGGGCACTGAAGCTTTCTTT. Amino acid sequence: CASSSHGQGTEAFF.

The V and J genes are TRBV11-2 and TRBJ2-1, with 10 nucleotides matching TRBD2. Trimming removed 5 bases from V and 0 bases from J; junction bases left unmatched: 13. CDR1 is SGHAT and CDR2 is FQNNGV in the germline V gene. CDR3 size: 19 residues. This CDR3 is CASSAGRRSGRSSYNEQFF. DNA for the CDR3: TGTGCCAGCAGCGCAGGTCGACGTAGCGGGAGGAGCTCCTACAATGAGCAGTTCTTC.

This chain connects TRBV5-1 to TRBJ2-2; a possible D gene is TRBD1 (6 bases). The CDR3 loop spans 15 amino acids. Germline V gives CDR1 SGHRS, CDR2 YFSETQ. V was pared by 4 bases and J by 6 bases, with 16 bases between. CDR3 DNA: TGCGCCAGCAGCCCGGACAGTTCAAGGGCCGGGGAGCTGTTTTTT. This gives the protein CASSPDSSRAGELFF.

CDR3 sequence: CASSYQGLPNYGYTF. As DNA, the CDR3 is TGTGCCAGCAGTTACCAGGGGTTGCCTAACTATGGCTACACCTTC. The V and J genes are TRBV6-5 and TRBJ1-2, with D maybe TRBD1 (6 bases). Germline CDR1 MNHEY, CDR2 SVGAGI. The CDR3 sequence is 15 residues long. Trimming cost V 2 bases and J 0 bases, with 10 bases left between them.

DNA of the CDR3: TGTGCCAGCAGTTTGCCCGGGACAGGGGGTGAGCAGTACTTC. It codes for CASSLPGTGGEQYF. The rearrangement links TRBV28 to TRBJ2-5; 11 nucleotides line up with TRBD1. Germline loops: CDR1 MDHEN, CDR2 SYDVKM. Unmatched junction bases numbered 8, after V lost 3 bases and J lost 11 bases. This CDR3 spans 14 amino acids.

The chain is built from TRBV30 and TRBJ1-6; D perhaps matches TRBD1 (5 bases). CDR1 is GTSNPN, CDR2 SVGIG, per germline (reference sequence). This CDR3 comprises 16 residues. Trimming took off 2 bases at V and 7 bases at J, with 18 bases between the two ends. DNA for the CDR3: TGTGCCTGGAGTTCGTCAGGGTTAAGGCCGAATTCACCCCTCCACTTT. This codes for CAWSSSGLRPNSPLHF.

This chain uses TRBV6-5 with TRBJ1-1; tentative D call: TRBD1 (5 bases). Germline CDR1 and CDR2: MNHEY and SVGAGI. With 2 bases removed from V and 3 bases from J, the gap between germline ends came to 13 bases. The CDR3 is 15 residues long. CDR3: CASSYAYGGDTEAFF. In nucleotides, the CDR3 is TGTGCCAGCAGTTACGCCTACGGGGGTGACACTGAAGCTTTCTTT.

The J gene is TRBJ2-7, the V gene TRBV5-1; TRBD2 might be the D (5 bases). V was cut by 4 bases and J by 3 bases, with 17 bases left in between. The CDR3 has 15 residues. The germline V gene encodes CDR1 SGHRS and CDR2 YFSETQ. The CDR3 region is CASSTGAGRSYEQYF. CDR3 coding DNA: TGCGCCAGCAGCACCGGTGCGGGTAGAAGCTACGAGCAGTACTTC.